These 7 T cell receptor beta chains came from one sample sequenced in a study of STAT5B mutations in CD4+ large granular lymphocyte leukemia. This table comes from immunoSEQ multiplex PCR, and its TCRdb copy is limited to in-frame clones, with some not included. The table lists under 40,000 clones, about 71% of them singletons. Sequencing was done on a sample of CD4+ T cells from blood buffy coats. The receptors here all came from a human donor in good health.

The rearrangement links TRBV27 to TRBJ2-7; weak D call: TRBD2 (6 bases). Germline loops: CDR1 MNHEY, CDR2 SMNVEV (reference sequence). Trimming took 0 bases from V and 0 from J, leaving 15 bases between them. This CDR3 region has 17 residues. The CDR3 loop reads CASSLSGVWGDSYEQYF. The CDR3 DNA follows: TGTGCCAGCAGTTTATCGGGGGTTTGGGGGGACTCCTACGAGCAGTACTTC.

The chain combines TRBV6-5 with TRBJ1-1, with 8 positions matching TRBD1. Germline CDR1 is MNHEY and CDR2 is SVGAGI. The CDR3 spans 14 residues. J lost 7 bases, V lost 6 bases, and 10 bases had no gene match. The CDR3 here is CASRVTGANGEAFF. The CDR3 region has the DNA TGTGCCAGCAGAGTGACAGGGGCAAACGGTGAAGCTTTCTTT.

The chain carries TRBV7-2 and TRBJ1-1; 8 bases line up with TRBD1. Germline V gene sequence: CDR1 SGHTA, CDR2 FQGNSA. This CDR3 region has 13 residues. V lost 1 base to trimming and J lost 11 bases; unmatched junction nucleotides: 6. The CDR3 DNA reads TGTGCCAGCAGCTTAGGACAGGGGACTAGCGCTTTCTTT. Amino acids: CASSLGQGTSAFF.

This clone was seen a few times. CDR3 region: CASSQDQGGAPYEQYF. CDR3 DNA sequence: TGCGCCAGCAGCCAAGATCAGGGGGGCGCCCCCTACGAGCAGTACTTC. The chain couples TRBV4-1 to TRBJ2-7; D is perhaps TRBD1 (7 bases). Trimming shortened V by 0 bases and J by 2 bases, and 14 bases separated the two germline ends. Germline loops: CDR1 MGHRA, CDR2 YSYEKL. This CDR3 region has 16 residues.

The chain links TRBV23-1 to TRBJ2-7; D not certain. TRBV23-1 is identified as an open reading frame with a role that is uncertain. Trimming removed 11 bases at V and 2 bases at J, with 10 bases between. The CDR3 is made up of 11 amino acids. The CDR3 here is CAFNYPYEQYF. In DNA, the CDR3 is TGCGCCTTCAACTACCCCTACGAGCAGTACTTC.

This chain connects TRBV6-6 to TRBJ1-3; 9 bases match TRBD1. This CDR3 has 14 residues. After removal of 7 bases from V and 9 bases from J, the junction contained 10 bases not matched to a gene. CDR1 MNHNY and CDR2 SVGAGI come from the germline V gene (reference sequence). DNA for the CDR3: TGTGCCAGCACCCTACAGGGGGCAGAGTCCACCATATATTTT. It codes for CASTLQGAESTIYF.

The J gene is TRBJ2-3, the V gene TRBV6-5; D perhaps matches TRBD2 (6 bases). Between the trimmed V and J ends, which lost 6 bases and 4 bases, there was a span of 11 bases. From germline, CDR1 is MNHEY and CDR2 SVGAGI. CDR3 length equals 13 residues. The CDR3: CASRTPGADTQYF. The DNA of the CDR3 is TGTGCCAGCAGGACCCCGGGGGCAGATACGCAGTATTTT.